The next 32 T cell receptor beta chains were all read from a single sample in a study of T cells in Graves' hyperthyroidism and ophthalmopathy. RNA transcripts were the template for amplifying TCR beta CDR3 regions. TCR CDR3 regions were first amplified by RT-PCR with HTBI primers. In TCRdb, the multiplex PCR reads were re-called with MiXCR into one record per CDR3 protein. Here the sample spans about 360,000 distinct CDR3 sequences, about 19% being singletons. The specimen was blood. The source is a woman aged 18-29 years with Graves' hyperthyroidism.

In its sample, this clonotype was seen many times. This chain links TRBV5-1 with TRBJ1-3; D remains ambiguous. Between the trimmed V and J ends, which lost 1 base and 2 bases, there was a span of 4 bases. The CDR3 contains 13 residues. CDR1 is SGHRS and CDR2 is YFSETQ in the germline V gene. CDR3 sequence reads: CASSLTAGNTIYF. The CDR3 nucleotides read TGCGCCAGCAGCTTGACAGCTGGAAACACCATATATTTT. Full variable domain (missing parts from reference TRBV5-1 and TRBJ1-3): KAGVTQTPRYLIKTRGQQVTLSCSPISGHRSVSWYQQTPGQGLQFLFEYFSETQRNKGNFPGRFSGRQFSNSRSEMNVSTLELGDSALYLCASSLTAGNTIYFGEGSWLTVV.

At least ten counts were recorded for this clonotype. One end of the junction varies from germline; a read error may be responsible. This chain links TRBV6-5 with TRBJ2-7; a possible D gene is TRBD2 (5 bases). The germline V gene has CDR1 MNHEY and CDR2 SVGAGI. This CDR3 contains 13 residues. CDR3 DNA sequence: TGTGCCAGCAGTTACTCGGGCCCCTCGGGGTGGAACTTC. As protein: CASSYSGPSGWNF.

The chain uses TRBV4-2 and TRBJ1-5; D is uncertain. In germline, CDR1 is LGHNA, CDR2 YNFKEQ. This CDR3 spans 12 amino acids. Trimming stripped 1 base from V and 9 bases from J, with 7 bases between. Written as DNA, the CDR3 is TGTGCCAGCAGCCAAGGGGGATGGCCCCAGCATTTT. Translation: CASSQGGWPQHF.

This clonotype was observed a single time. One end of the junction does not line up with germline, which may come from a read error. Here the CDR3 reads CASSVDRGNTEPFF. CDR3 sequence (DNA): TGTGCCAGCAGTGTGGACAGGGGGAACACTGAACCTTTCTTT. The chain couples TRBV2 to TRBJ1-1; 10 nucleotides agree with TRBD1. The CDR3 extends over 14 amino acids. Germline lookup yields CDR1 SNHLY and CDR2 FYNNEI.

This clonotype was observed many times. The V gene is TRBV4-2, the J gene TRBJ2-7, with 9 positions matching TRBD2. CDR3 length equals 15 residues. CDR1 and CDR2 (germline): LGHNA, YNFKEQ. Trimming cost V 0 bases and J 3 bases; bases outside gene matches: 3. DNA of the CDR3: TGTGCCAGCAGCCAAGACGTAGCGGGGGACTACGAGCAGTACTTC. Protein: CASSQDVAGDYEQYF.

This clonotype was seen repeatedly, ten times or more. The chain couples TRBV15 to TRBJ1-1; tentative D call: TRBD1 (6 bases). Trimming left V 3 bases short and J 4 bases short, with 12 bases between. In germline, CDR1 is LNHNV, CDR2 YYDKDF (reference sequence). There are 14 residues in the CDR3. CDR3 residues: CATSSTGAATEAFF. As DNA, the CDR3 is TGTGCCACCAGCAGTACGGGGGCCGCCACTGAAGCTTTCTTT.

In this sample, this clonotype turned up many times. The chain combines TRBV19 with TRBJ2-5, with TRBD2 identical over 9 bases. V lost 3 bases, J lost 3 bases, and 5 bases stayed unmatched. Germline V gene lookup returns CDR1 LNHDA and CDR2 SQIVND (reference sequence). This CDR3 has 15 residues. CDR3 nucleotide sequence: TGTGCCAGTAGTATTTTGATAGCGGGGGAAGAGACCCAGTACTTC. Encoded protein: CASSILIAGEETQYF.

In its sample, this clonotype was seen many times. V and J are TRBV28 and TRBJ1-2; perhaps TRBD1 as D (5 bases). The CDR3 extends over 16 amino acids. V was cut by 5 bases and J by 6 bases, with 22 bases left in between. Germline lookup yields CDR1 MDHEN and CDR2 SYDVKM. CDR3 residues: CASSPPQMGGWNGYTF. DNA of the CDR3: TGTGCCAGCAGTCCCCCCCAGATGGGGGGGTGGAATGGCTACACCTTC.

This chain connects TRBV5-1 to TRBJ1-6, with D perhaps matching TRBD1 (6 bases). The V gene's germline CDR1 is SGHRS and CDR2 YFSETQ. V was clipped by 3 bases and J by 6 bases, with 19 bases between them. This CDR3 is built from 17 residues. This CDR3 is CASSSVQGRRSNSPLHF. CDR3 DNA: TGCGCCAGCAGCTCTGTCCAGGGGAGAAGAAGTAATTCACCCCTCCACTTT.

This clonotype was detected ten times or more. The genes are TRBV13 and TRBJ2-7; a possible D gene is TRBD1 (6 bases). Trimming shortened V by 2 bases and J by 2 bases, and 10 bases separated the two germline ends. CDR3 size: 14 residues. Germline-derived CDR1 and CDR2 are PRHDT and FYEKMQ (reference sequence). The CDR3 sequence is CASSLRTETYEQYF. In nucleotides, the CDR3 is TGTGCCAGCAGCTTAAGGACAGAGACCTACGAGCAGTACTTC.

This clonotype was seen many times. This chain joins TRBV20-1 and TRBJ2-5; no reliable D call. The CDR3 has 13 residues. Trimming took off 3 bases at V and 1 base at J, with 9 bases between the two ends. Germline V CDR1 and CDR2: DFQATT, SNEGSKA (reference sequence). The CDR3 loop is CSASLAAQETQYF. CDR3 DNA: TGCAGTGCTAGTCTGGCGGCCCAAGAGACCCAGTACTTC.

This clonotype was observed a few times. CDR3 sequence reads: CASTWADMEETQYF. CDR3 sequence (DNA): TGTGCCAGCACGTGGGCCGATATGGAGGAGACCCAGTACTTC. V is TRBV6-1 and J is TRBJ2-5; D unclear. The CDR3 is made up of 14 amino acids. V was clipped by 7 bases and J by 5 bases, with 17 bases between them. In germline, CDR1 is MNHNS, CDR2 SASEGT.

This clonotype has ten or more counts. The CDR3 region is CASSFQGGQETQYF. Here the CDR3 DNA reads TGTGCCAGCAGTTTCCAGGGGGGCCAAGAGACCCAGTACTTC. The chain carries TRBV28 and TRBJ2-5; tentatively, D is TRBD1 (7 bases). The CDR3 is 14 amino acids. CDR1 is MDHEN, CDR2 SYDVKM, per germline. V was cut by 3 bases and J by 1 base, with 9 bases left in between. Using reference TRBV28 and TRBJ2-5 for the parts outside the CDR3, the full variable domain is DVKVTQSSRYLVKRTGEKVFLECVQDMDHENMFWYRQDPGLGLRLIYFSYDVKMKEKGDIPEGYSVSREKKERFSLILESASTNQTSMYLCASSFQGGQETQYFGPGTRLLVL.

This clonotype was recorded many times. CDR3 sequence: CASSLSGQANQPQHF. CDR3 nucleotide sequence: TGCGCCAGCAGCTTGTCCGGGCAGGCCAATCAGCCCCAGCATTTT. The genes are TRBV5-1 and TRBJ1-5; no firm D call. CDR1 SGHRS and CDR2 YFSETQ come from the germline V gene. The CDR3 is made up of 15 amino acids. V lost 1 base, J lost 3 bases, and 11 bases lay in between.

There are many counts of this clonotype. This rearrangement joins TRBV6-5 to TRBJ1-1; 9 bases are shared with TRBD1. Trimming took 4 bases from V and 4 from J; bases not matched to a gene: 10. Germline CDR1 is MNHEY and CDR2 is SVGAGI. This CDR3 is 16 amino acids long. The chain's CDR3 is CASSSRQGGSLTEAFF. CDR3 bases: TGTGCCAGCAGTTCCAGACAGGGGGGATCGCTCACTGAAGCTTTCTTT.

This clonotype was seen at least ten times. V gene TRBV15 combines with J gene TRBJ1-5; D ambiguous. There are 15 residues in the CDR3. Trimming left V 0 bases short and J 5 bases short, with 11 bases between. Germline assignment: CDR1 LNHNV and CDR2 YYDKDF (reference sequence). Written as DNA, the CDR3 is TGTGCCACCAGCAGAGATTTGCCTGGCGATCAGCCCCAGCATTTT. Amino acids: CATSRDLPGDQPQHF.

This clonotype was seen many times. The gene calls are TRBV12-3 or TRBV12-4 and TRBJ2-7, with 8 positions matching TRBD1. V trimming: 6 bases; J trimming: 3 bases; junction bases outside the gene matches: 13. This CDR3 has 16 residues. This chain's CDR3 is CASSQGNRGSFYEQYF. CDR3 in DNA: TGTGCCAGCAGCCAAGGAAACAGGGGGTCGTTCTACGAGCAGTACTTC.

This clonotype occurred many times. The J gene is TRBJ2-2, the V gene TRBV6-1, with D perhaps matching TRBD2 (6 bases). Trimming removed 6 bases at V and 5 bases at J, with 10 bases between. Germline V lookup: CDR1 MNHNS, CDR2 SASEGT. This CDR3 region has 13 residues. This chain's CDR3 is CASSPEGTGELFF. In nucleotides, the CDR3 is TGTGCCAGCAGCCCGGAGGGGACCGGGGAGCTGTTTTTT.

This clonotype was seen only a few times. The genes are TRBV11-3 and TRBJ2-2; TRBD2 matches 8 bases. Germline lookup yields CDR1 SGHNT and CDR2 YENEEA. The CDR3 consists of 14 residues. The V gene end was trimmed by 5 bases and the J gene end by 6 bases; junction bases not matched to a gene: 5. CDR3 bases: TGTGCCAGCAGCACGGCGGGGGGTTCCGGGGAGCTGTTTTTT. As protein: CASSTAGGSGELFF.

The rearrangement uses TRBV6-2 or TRBV6-3 and TRBJ2-7, with TRBD1 matching 9 bases. Germline CDR1 reads MNHEY; CDR2 reads SVGEGT. V was pared by 6 bases and J by 2 bases, with 8 bases of the junction left unmatched. The CDR3 length is 15 residues. In DNA form, the CDR3 reads TGTGCCAGCAGCTTGGCCCGACAGGGGGCCTACGAGCAGTACTTC. Its translation: CASSLARQGAYEQYF.

This clonotype appeared a few times. Here the CDR3 reads CASSLVGGTNEQYF. In DNA form, the CDR3 reads TGCGCCAGCAGCTTGGTGGGGGGGACTAACGAGCAGTACTTC. The chain has TRBV5-1 and TRBJ2-7; the match to TRBD2 covers 7 bases. V lost 0 bases and J lost 5; bases outside the gene matches: 5. CDR1 and CDR2 from the germline V gene are SGHRS and YFSETQ. The CDR3 covers 14 residues.

Many counts were recorded for this clonotype. This chain connects TRBV7-2 to TRBJ1-1; 9 bases are shared with TRBD1. With 5 bases clipped from V and 0 bases from J, the junction kept 7 bases outside the gene matches. The germline V gene has CDR1 SGHTA and CDR2 FQGNSA. The CDR3 runs to 16 residues. Here the CDR3 DNA reads TGTGCCAGCAGCCTAGGGGGACAGGGTATGAACACTGAAGCTTTCTTT. Protein: CASSLGGQGMNTEAFF.

Note on this clonotype: One base away lies a much larger clone, so this may be a sequencing read error. Likely a read error: the CDR3 ends without its conserved phenylalanine or tryptophan. V and J are TRBV12-3 or TRBV12-4 and TRBJ1-2; D possibly corresponds to TRBD1 (6 bases). The CDR3 sequence is 13 residues long. Trimming removed 7 bases at V and 4 bases at J, with 13 bases between. CDR3: CASTLQGIYGYTL. CDR3 bases: TGTGCCAGCACCCTACAGGGAATCTATGGCTACACCTTG.

This clonotype showed up many times. This rearrangement joins TRBV20-1 to TRBJ1-1, with D unclear. In germline, CDR1 is DFQATT, CDR2 SNEGSKA (reference sequence). The V end lost 0 bases, the J end lost 4 bases, and 12 bases lay between the germline ends. The CDR3 length is 14 residues. The CDR3 protein is CSARDIVSRTEAFF. The CDR3 DNA reads as TGCAGTGCTAGAGATATAGTCTCCCGCACTGAAGCTTTCTTT.

In its sample, this clonotype was seen many times. The chain couples TRBV6-6 to TRBJ2-7; no reliable D call. This CDR3 comprises 13 residues. The germline V gene encodes CDR1 MNHNY and CDR2 SVGAGI (reference sequence). V dropped 6 bases and J dropped 0 bases, with 9 bases sitting between them. CDR3 loop: CASRSAGSYEQYF. The CDR3 nucleotides read TGTGCCAGCAGGTCCGCAGGCTCCTACGAGCAGTACTTC.

This clonotype appeared many times. V and J are TRBV15 and TRBJ2-5; perhaps TRBD2 as D (6 bases). CDR3 length: 16 amino acids. Trimming removed 1 base from V and 4 bases from J, with 16 bases in between. Germline V gives CDR1 LNHNV, CDR2 YYDKDF (reference sequence). CDR3: CATSRGPVLAGETQYF. CDR3 coding DNA: TGTGCCACCAGCAGAGGCCCTGTACTAGCTGGAGAGACCCAGTACTTC.

This clonotype has at least ten counts. The chain has TRBV20-1 and TRBJ2-7; D is tentatively TRBD1 or TRBD2 (5 bases each). Trimming stripped 1 base from V and 2 bases from J, with 9 bases between. The CDR3 has 13 amino acids. Germline V lookup: CDR1 DFQATT, CDR2 SNEGSKA (reference sequence). The CDR3 DNA reads as TGCAGTGCTAGAGTGGGGGAACCCTACGAGCAGTACTTC. It is translated as CSARVGEPYEQYF.

This clonotype was seen ten or more times. V gene TRBV11-1 combines with J gene TRBJ2-7, with TRBD1 matching over 11 bases. This CDR3 region has 15 residues. V was clipped by 5 bases and J by 5 bases; unmatched bases: 8. Germline CDR1 and CDR2: SGHAT and FQDESV (reference sequence). The CDR3 DNA reads as TGTGCCAGCAGCCTAGGACAGGGGGCAAGGGACGAGCAGTACTTC. Residues: CASSLGQGARDEQYF.

This clonotype has ten or more counts. A junction end diverges from the germline sequence, so it may reflect a read error. The chain uses TRBV7-8 and TRBJ1-5, with D uncertain. The length of the CDR3 is 12 residues. Germline V CDR1 and CDR2: SGHVS, FQNEAQ. CDR3 DNA sequence: TGTGCCAACAGCTTAGTTTCACGGCCCCAGCATTTT. It encodes CANSLVSRPQHF.

This clonotype was detected many times. The chain links TRBV3-1 to TRBJ1-2, with D perhaps matching TRBD1 (5 bases). Trimming took 0 bases from V and 3 from J, leaving 8 bases between them. In germline, CDR1 is LGHDT, CDR2 YNNKEL (reference sequence). The CDR3 length is 14 residues. CDR3 sequence reads: CASSQDDRDYGYTF. CDR3 nucleotides: TGTGCCAGCAGCCAAGACGACAGAGACTATGGCTACACCTTC.

There are many counts of this clonotype. The chain is built from TRBV19 and TRBJ1-5; 7 bases fit TRBD1. Germline trimming cut 7 bases from V and 7 bases from J; bases unmatched to any gene: 10. The CDR3 consists of 14 residues. The germline gives CDR1 LNHDA, CDR2 SQIVND (reference sequence). CDR3 in DNA: TGTGCCAGTACCGCGGACAGGTTCGGGCAGCCCCAGCATTTT. Translating gives CASTADRFGQPQHF.

This clonotype was recorded at least ten times. The rearrangement joins TRBV19 to TRBJ2-7; 7 positions agree with TRBD2. V lost 4 bases, J lost 1 base, and 1 base stayed unmatched. Germline loops: CDR1 LNHDA, CDR2 SQIVND (reference sequence). There are 13 residues in the CDR3. CDR3 sequence reads: CASSTGGSYEQYF. The CDR3, as DNA: TGTGCCAGTAGTACGGGGGGATCCTACGAGCAGTACTTC. Filled out from reference TRBV19 and TRBJ2-7, the complete variable domain reads DGGITQSPKYLFRKEGQNVTLSCEQNLNHDAMYWYRQDPGQGLRLIYYSQIVNDFQKGDIAEGYSVSREKKESFPLTVTSAQKNPTAFYLCASSTGGSYEQYFGPGTRLTVT.